This record looks at one TCR beta chain sequence and its context. Its specificity is not known. After removal of 8 bases from V and 10 bases from J, the junction contained 16 bases not matched to a gene. CDR1 MGHDK and CDR2 SYGVNS come from the germline V gene. CDR3 size: 16 residues. The sample comes from a study of graft-versus-host responses after intestinal transplantation. Study at large: Transplants were multivisceral, liver-intestinal, or isolated intestinal. Every transplant recipient was induced with anti-thymocyte globulin, then maintained on tacrolimus and steroids for about 3 years. Whole-study results and caveats: Some patients had graft-donor T cell macrochimerism, and their allografts showed high graft-versus-host to host-versus-graft clonal ratios. Recipient bone marrow held GvH clones, some seen earlier in ileum or blood.

Produced via immunoSEQ multiplex PCR; TCRdb's table is partial and in-frame only. The sample shows 80,000 to 100,000 clones, roughly 89% of them seen only once. This material consisted of unstimulated CD4+ T cells sorted from spleen or lymph node cells, taken before transplant. This sequence originates from a human donor who was the organ donor for an intestinal transplant. The chain is built from TRBV25-1 and TRBJ1-6, with 8 bases lining up with TRBD1. Written as DNA, the CDR3 is TGTGCCAGCGGGGACGCCGGGACAGGAATGGCCTCACCCCTCCACTTT. As protein: CASGDAGTGMASPLHF.